The rows below give T cell receptor beta chains drawn from one sample of a study of T cell responses to AZD1222 COVID-19 vaccine. Sequencing used immunoSEQ multiplex PCR; TCRdb keeps in-frame clones, though not all of them. The sample records about 120,000 clones, approximately 92% being singletons. This specimen was peripheral blood, taken on day 0 of AZD1222 vaccination. Every receptor here comes from an adult in good health. Both conserved end residues are part of each CDR3. D genes are given only for firm matches. Part of the rows lack a size; the others show once, few, many or a class for expanded clones.

TRBJ1-3,-,TRBD1,14,TRBV4-3,CASSLAGTGNTIYF,TGCGCCAGCAGCCTAGCCGGGACAGGGAACACCATATATTTT
TRBJ1-5,-,TRBD1,13,TRBV2,CASMGQNNQPQHF,TGTGCCAGCATGGGACAGAACAATCAGCCCCAGCATTTT
TRBJ1-6,-,-,14,TRBV6-5,CASMATSYNSPLHF,TGTGCCAGCATGGCTACTTCCTATAATTCACCCCTCCACTTT
TRBJ2-1,-,-,16,TRBV7-2,CASTPSGPLLINEQFF,TGTGCCAGCACCCCTTCAGGACCGCTCCTCATTAATGAGCAGTTCTTC
TRBJ2-3,-,TRBD2,17,TRBV4-1,CASSQVWGGSGTDTQYF,TGCGCCAGCAGCCAAGTTTGGGGAGGGTCGGGCACAGATACGCAGTATTTT
TRBJ1-2,-,TRBD1,15,TRBV4-3,CASSQDLAGQGGYTF,TGCGCCAGCAGCCAAGATCTTGCGGGACAGGGTGGCTACACCTTC
TRBJ2-1,-,TRBD2,17,TRBV7-8,CASSLEPLAGGANEQFF,TGTGCCAGCAGCTTAGAGCCACTAGCGGGAGGCGCGAATGAGCAGTTCTTC
TRBJ1-6,-,TRBD1,16,TRBV5-5,CASSPQTGVDNSPLHF,TGTGCCAGCAGTCCTCAGACAGGGGTTGATAATTCACCCCTCCACTTT
TRBJ2-1,-,TRBD1,18,TRBV7-2,CASSLAYPGQVGGNEQFF,TGTGCCAGCAGCTTAGCTTACCCGGGACAGGTCGGGGGCAATGAGCAGTTCTTC
TRBJ2-2,once,-,16,TRBV24-1,CATSAPGDANTGELFF,TGTGCCACCAGTGCCCCGGGGGACGCGAACACCGGGGAGCTGTTTTTT
TRBJ2-2,-,-,16,TRBV7-6,CASSFRGAGAAGELFF,TGTGCCAGCAGCTTCCGAGGGGCAGGGGCCGCCGGGGAGCTGTTTTTT
TRBJ1-1,-,-,13,TRBV9,CASSDRVGTEAFF,TGTGCCAGCAGCGACAGGGTAGGCACTGAAGCTTTCTTT
TRBJ1-4,-,-,13,TRBV9,CASSVGQYEKLFF,TGTGCCAGCAGCGTGGGCCAGTATGAAAAACTGTTTTTT
TRBJ2-3,-,-,15,TRBV5-8,CASSLDDRITDTQYF,TGTGCCAGCAGCTTGGATGACAGAATCACAGATACGCAGTATTTT
TRBJ2-2,-,-,13,TRBV29-1,CSAASRHPGELFF,TGCAGCGCTGCATCAAGGCACCCCGGGGAGCTGTTTTTT
TRBJ1-1,-,-,12,TRBV25-1,CASSQGRAEAFF,TGTGCCAGCAGCCAGGGGAGAGCTGAAGCTTTCTTT
TRBJ1-5,-,-,12,TRBV12-3/TRBV12-4,CASNSGNQPQHF,TGTGCCAGCAACAGCGGCAATCAGCCCCAGCATTTT
TRBJ2-7,-,TRBD1,15,TRBV11-2,CASSLGTGGPYEQYF,TGTGCCAGCAGCTTAGGGACAGGGGGACCCTACGAGCAGTACTTC
TRBJ2-2,-,-,22,TRBV7-5,CVRTLPSCKHSSQQRRAGELFF,TGTGTCAGAACCCTACCCTCCTGCAAGCATTCCTCCCAGCAGAGGCGCGCCGGGGAGCTGTTTTTT
TRBJ1-2,-,TRBD1,13,TRBV28,CASSAPGTDGYTF,TGTGCCAGCAGTGCCCCCGGGACAGATGGCTACACCTTC
TRBJ1-6,-,-,15,TRBV18,CASSPPPGGRSPLHF,TGTGCCAGCTCACCACCTCCCGGGGGCAGGTCACCCCTCCACTTT
TRBJ2-7,-,TRBD2,15,TRBV15,CATSRDRGEPYEQYF,TGTGCCACCAGCAGAGATCGGGGGGAGCCCTACGAGCAGTACTTC
TRBJ2-3,-,-,14,TRBV28,CLRAERHALDTQYF,TGTCTAAGGGCGGAGCGCCATGCACTAGATACGCAGTATTTT
TRBJ1-3,-,-,12,TRBV28,CASRRYGNTIYF,TGTGCCAGCAGGCGTTATGGAAACACCATATATTTT
TRBJ2-4,-,-,16,TRBV14,CASSQGGALHQDIQYF,TGTGCCAGCAGCCAAGGGGGGGCTCTGCATCAGGACATTCAGTACTTC
TRBJ2-7,few,-,16,TRBV6-5,CASSYSRFAGPYEQYF,TGTGCCAGCAGTTACTCGCGTTTTGCAGGCCCCTACGAGCAGTACTTC
TRBJ1-2,-,-,15,TRBV4-3,CASSQVGAANYGYTF,TGCGCCAGCAGCCAAGTCGGGGCAGCTAACTATGGCTACACCTTC
TRBJ1-6,-,-,14,TRBV28,CASSFFSVNSPLHF,TGTGCCAGCAGTTTTTTTAGTGTGAATTCACCCCTCCACTTT
TRBJ1-1,-,TRBD1,16,TRBV4-1,CASSQGGGQGNTEAFF,TGCGCCAGCAGCCAAGGGGGAGGACAGGGGAACACTGAAGCTTTCTTT
TRBJ1-2,-,-,15,TRBV3-1/TRBV3-2,CASSPQSGVGDGYTF,TGTGCCAGCAGTCCTCAATCTGGTGTAGGAGATGGCTACACCTTC
TRBJ2-1,once,-,13,TRBV28,CASRGHSLDEQFF,TGTGCCAGCAGGGGACACTCCCTCGACGAGCAGTTCTTC
TRBJ1-5,-,TRBD1,14,TRBV30,CAWSQTGRKQPQHF,TGTGCCTGGAGCCAGACAGGGAGAAAACAGCCCCAGCATTTT
TRBJ1-1,-,-,15,TRBV19,CATISGGTRGTEAFF,TGTGCCACCATATCAGGTGGGACCCGGGGGACTGAAGCTTTCTTT
TRBJ2-3,-,TRBD1,13,TRBV18,CASRTGYQDTQYF,TGTGCCAGCCGGACAGGGTATCAGGATACGCAGTATTTT
TRBJ2-7,-,-,14,TRBV5-1,CASSMTLVGSEQYF,TGCGCCAGCAGCATGACCCTAGTTGGGTCGGAGCAGTACTTC
TRBJ2-7,-,TRBD1,14,TRBV28,CASSWTGGRYEQYF,TGTGCCAGCAGTTGGACAGGGGGCCGGTACGAGCAGTACTTC
TRBJ1-1,-,-,12,TRBV30,CAWTSGAGEAFF,TGTGCCTGGACCTCGGGGGCGGGAGAAGCTTTCTTT
TRBJ1-5,-,TRBD1,13,TRBV30,CAWTTGGNQPQHF,TGTGCCTGGACGACAGGGGGGAACCAGCCCCAGCATTTT
TRBJ1-4,few,TRBD1,14,TRBV5-1,CASSPQGAGEKLFF,TGCGCCAGCAGCCCCCAGGGGGCGGGTGAAAAACTGTTTTTT
TRBJ2-7,-,TRBD1,15,TRBV14,CASSQLTGQPYEQYF,TGTGCCAGCAGCCAGCTGACGGGACAGCCCTACGAGCAGTACTTC
TRBJ1-6,-,TRBD1,15,TRBV6-2/TRBV6-3,CASSAGDRGTSPLHF,TGTGCCAGCAGTGCGGGGGACAGGGGTACTTCACCCCTCCACTTT
TRBJ1-3,-,-,19,TRBV5-4,CASSFWNGVLQNSGNTIYF,TGTGCCAGCAGCTTTTGGAACGGGGTATTACAGAATTCTGGAAACACCATATATTTT
TRBJ2-6,-,-,14,TRBV11-2,CASSLASGANVLTF,TGTGCCAGCAGCTTGGCCTCTGGGGCCAACGTCCTGACTTTC
TRBJ2-3,few,-,14,TRBV27,CASSLLRLTDTQYF,TGTGCCAGCAGTTTATTGAGATTAACAGATACGCAGTATTTT
TRBJ2-2,-,-,12,TRBV24-1,CATRQNTGELFF,TGTGCCACCAGACAGAACACCGGGGAGCTGTTTTTT
TRBJ2-1,-,TRBD2,15,TRBV7-3,CASSLLSSGGRSQFF,TGTGCCAGCAGCTTACTTTCATCGGGGGGACGCTCGCAGTTCTTC
TRBJ1-1,-,-,13,TRBV27,CASSLGRFTEAFF,TGTGCCAGCAGTTTAGGGCGCTTCACTGAAGCTTTCTTT
TRBJ1-4,-,TRBD1,17,TRBV5-1,CASSLIAPGTANEKLFF,TGCGCCAGCAGCTTGATAGCTCCCGGGACAGCTAATGAAAAACTGTTTTTT